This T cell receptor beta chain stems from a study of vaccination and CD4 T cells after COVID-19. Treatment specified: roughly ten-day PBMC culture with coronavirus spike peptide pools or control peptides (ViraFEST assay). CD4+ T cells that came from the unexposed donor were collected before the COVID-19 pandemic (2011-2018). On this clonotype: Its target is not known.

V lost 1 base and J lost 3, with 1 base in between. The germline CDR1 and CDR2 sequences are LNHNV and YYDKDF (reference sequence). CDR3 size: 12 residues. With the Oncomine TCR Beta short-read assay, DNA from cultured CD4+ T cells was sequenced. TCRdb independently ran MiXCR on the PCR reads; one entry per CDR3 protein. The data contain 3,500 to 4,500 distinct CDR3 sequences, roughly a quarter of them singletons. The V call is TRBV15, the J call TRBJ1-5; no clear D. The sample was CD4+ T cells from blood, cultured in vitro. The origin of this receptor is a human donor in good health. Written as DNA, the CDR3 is TGTGCCACCAGCAGAGCCAATCAGCCCCAGCATTTT. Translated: CATSRANQPQHF.